The 27 T cell receptor beta chains reported below all come from one sample, sequenced in a study of PD-1 blockade in classical Hodgkin lymphoma. The repertoire was sequenced with immunoSEQ multiplex PCR; TCRdb's copy has only in-frame clones and lacks some. The table lists some 5,400 clones, about 86% of them singletons. Time point here: newly diagnosed, previously untreated cHL patient sample. After thawing, PBMCs were subjected to magnetic negative selection to isolate CD8+ T cells. Input material: CD8+ T cells from blood. Receptors were obtained from a human donor with classical Hodgkin lymphoma.

This chain uses TRBV25-1 with TRBJ2-7, with a tentative D call TRBD1 (6 bases). CDR3 length: 17 amino acids. CDR1 is MGHDK and CDR2 is SYGVNS in the germline V gene. Trimming pared 3 bases from V and 5 bases from J, leaving 23 bases between. The CDR3 nucleotides read TGTGCCAGCAGTGAGAACCCGACGGGACACCCAGCCCACGAGCAGTACTTC. Protein: CASSENPTGHPAHEQYF.

The genes are TRBV25-1 and TRBJ2-1, with a tentative D call TRBD1 (6 bases). Looked up from germline, CDR1 is MGHDK and CDR2 is SYGVNS. V dropped 2 bases and J dropped 8 bases, with 10 bases sitting between them. This CDR3 comprises 13 residues. As DNA, the CDR3 is TGTGCCAGCAGTGAAGTCAGGGGCGATGAGCAGTTCTTC. This codes for CASSEVRGDEQFF.

The rearrangement joins TRBV25-1 to TRBJ2-1, with 8 bases identical to TRBD1. The trim removed 4 bases at V and 12 bases at J, leaving 5 bases unmatched. There are 12 residues in the CDR3. The germline V gene encodes CDR1 MGHDK and CDR2 SYGVNS. The CDR3 DNA reads as TGTGCCAGCAGTGTACGGACAGGGCTGCAGTTCTTC. Protein product: CASSVRTGLQFF.

The rearrangement links TRBV5-6 to TRBJ2-7; the D is unclear. V shed 1 base and J shed 0 bases, with 5 bases lying between them. The germline V gene encodes CDR1 SGHDT and CDR2 YYEEEE. The CDR3 totals 13 residues. The CDR3 nucleotides read TGTGCCAGCAGCTTGCAGAGCTCCTACGAGCAGTACTTC. Translating gives CASSLQSSYEQYF.

The chain links TRBV25-1 to TRBJ2-4, with 10 bases that match TRBD2. Germline lookup yields CDR1 MGHDK and CDR2 SYGVNS. The CDR3 extends over 13 amino acids. V gave up 5 bases and J gave up 6 bases; unmatched junction bases: 1. CDR3 in amino acids: CASSSGRVNIQYF. The CDR3 nucleotides read TGTGCCAGCAGTAGCGGGAGGGTAAACATTCAGTACTTC.

The CDR3 here is CATMKIRHPNTEAFF. CDR3 coding DNA: TGTGCCACAATGAAGATACGACACCCGAACACTGAAGCTTTCTTT. The chain uses TRBV7-6 and TRBJ1-1; the D is unclear. This CDR3 contains 15 residues. Germline V gene sequence: CDR1 SGHVS, CDR2 FNYEAQ. V shed 10 bases and J shed 1 base, with 19 bases lying between them.

This chain uses TRBV2 with TRBJ1-1; the D gene is possibly TRBD1 (5 bases). Germline values: CDR1 SNHLY, CDR2 FYNNEI. The CDR3 is made up of 15 amino acids. Trimming pared 7 bases from V and 0 bases from J, leaving 15 bases between. This CDR3 is CASMEGKNMNTEAFF. In DNA form, the CDR3 reads TGTGCCAGCATGGAGGGGAAGAATATGAACACTGAAGCTTTCTTT.

This sequence joins TRBV7-9 and TRBJ1-2; D is unresolved. In germline, CDR1 is SEHNR, CDR2 FQNEAQ (reference sequence). V gave up 1 base and J gave up 8 bases, with 8 bases separating them. The length of the CDR3 is 12 residues. CDR3: CASSLEAQGYTF. DNA of the CDR3: TGTGCCAGCAGCTTAGAAGCCCAGGGCTACACCTTC.

The genes are TRBV25-1 and TRBJ2-7; the match to TRBD1 covers 10 bases. V trimming: 4 bases; J trimming: 3 bases; junction bases outside the gene matches: 9. CDR1 and CDR2 (germline): MGHDK, SYGVNS. This CDR3 has 16 amino acids. The chain's CDR3 is CASSGRPGQGYYEQYF. CDR3 DNA: TGTGCCAGCAGTGGACGTCCGGGACAGGGGTACTACGAGCAGTACTTC.

This clone occurred once. This chain connects TRBV6-4 to TRBJ2-2; the match to TRBD2 covers 9 bases. CDR3 length equals 14 residues. Germline V lookup: CDR1 MRHNA, CDR2 SNTAGT. Trimming took 3 bases from V and 4 from J; bases not matched to a gene: 0. The CDR3 loop reads CASSDSGSTGELFF. The CDR3 DNA reads as TGTGCCAGCAGTGATAGCGGGAGCACCGGGGAGCTGTTTTTT.

The V and J genes are TRBV19 and TRBJ1-3, with unresolved D. Looked up from germline, CDR1 is LNHDA and CDR2 is SQIVND (reference sequence). The CDR3 contains 15 residues. The ends were cut back, 3 bases at V and 7 bases at J, with 16 bases in the middle. CDR3 loop: CASSIDKSGRNTIYF. CDR3 sequence (DNA): TGTGCCAGTAGTATCGATAAGAGTGGTCGGAACACCATATATTTT.

The chain employs TRBV5-4 and TRBJ2-1; weak D call: TRBD2 (5 bases). The ends were cut back, 4 bases at V and 9 bases at J, with 17 bases in the middle. The germline gives CDR1 SGHNT, CDR2 YYREEE (reference sequence). The CDR3 runs 14 residues. The CDR3 is CASSPYPSSFEQFF. CDR3 in DNA: TGTGCCAGCAGCCCATACCCGTCTAGCTTTGAGCAGTTCTTC.

The chain combines TRBV10-3 with TRBJ2-3; D is perhaps TRBD2 (5 bases). This CDR3 is built from 12 residues. The V gene's germline CDR1 is ENHRY and CDR2 SYGVKD. The V and J ends lost 1 base and 6 bases respectively, with 5 bases between them. DNA for the CDR3: TGTGCCATCAGTGAGTGGGAGGATACGCAGTATTTT. It encodes CAISEWEDTQYF.

This clone was found once. This chain connects TRBV10-3 to TRBJ2-7; 7 nucleotides match TRBD1. The CDR3 is 14 amino acids. Germline CDR1 is ENHRY and CDR2 is SYGVKD. The ends lost 4 bases at V and 1 base at J; junction bases unmatched: 4. CDR3 loop: CAISGRDRSYEQYF. The CDR3 DNA is TGTGCCATCAGTGGCCGGGACAGATCCTACGAGCAGTACTTC.

V is TRBV29-1 and J is TRBJ1-5; tentatively, D is TRBD1 (6 bases). CDR1 is SQVTM, CDR2 ANQGSEA, per germline. The CDR3 loop spans 17 amino acids. The ends were cut back, 6 bases at V and 0 bases at J, with 21 bases in the middle. For the CDR3, the DNA is TGCAGCGTCCTCGGACAGCTAAAGGGGTATAGCAATCAGCCCCAGCATTTT. This gives the protein CSVLGQLKGYSNQPQHF.

V is TRBV4-1 and J is TRBJ1-3; 9 positions agree with TRBD1. CDR3 size: 19 residues. Germline CDR1 and CDR2: MGHRA and YSYEKL. The J segment lost 2 bases and the V segment lost 0 bases, leaving 11 bases of the junction unmatched. CDR3 in amino acids: CASSQERGQGVLAGNTIYF. The CDR3 DNA is TGCGCCAGCAGCCAAGAACGGGGACAGGGAGTTCTAGCTGGAAACACCATATATTTT.

V and J are TRBV7-2 and TRBJ2-7, with D maybe TRBD2 (6 bases). This CDR3 contains 13 residues. Germline values: CDR1 SGHTA, CDR2 FQGNSA. V was pared by 5 bases and J by 4 bases, with 12 bases between. The CDR3 DNA follows: TGTGCCAGCAGCCTGCGGGACTTATACGAGCAGTACTTC. This codes for CASSLRDLYEQYF.

This chain uses TRBV18 with TRBJ2-1; D possibly uses TRBD1 or TRBD2 (5 bases each). CDR1 is KGHSH and CDR2 is LQKENI in the germline V gene. This CDR3 has 15 amino acids. Between the trimmed V and J ends, which lost 3 bases and 2 bases, there was a span of 11 bases. The chain's CDR3 is CASSPDSGPYNEQFF. The CDR3 nucleotides are TGTGCCAGCTCACCCGACTCGGGACCCTACAATGAGCAGTTCTTC.

This chain connects TRBV25-1 to TRBJ2-7; 7 bases map to TRBD1. Per germline, CDR1 MGHDK and CDR2 SYGVNS. The ends lost 4 bases at V and 0 bases at J; junction bases unmatched: 6. The CDR3 sequence is 15 residues long. The CDR3 DNA reads as TGTGCCAGCAGTGCCGGGACAGACAGCTCCTACGAGCAGTACTTC. It codes for CASSAGTDSSYEQYF.

The rearrangement links TRBV7-9 to TRBJ2-7; D possibly corresponds to TRBD1 (5 bases). CDR1 and CDR2 from the germline V gene are SEHNR and FQNEAQ (reference sequence). The CDR3 loop spans 11 amino acids. Trimming took off 5 bases at V and 4 bases at J, with 6 bases between the two ends. CDR3 in DNA: TGTGCCAGCAGCACAGGTTACGAGCAGTACTTC. It codes for CASSTGYEQYF. Variable domain in full (rest from reference TRBV7-9 and TRBJ2-7): DTGVSQNPRHKITKRGQNVTFRCDPISEHNRLYWYRQTLGQGPEFLTYFQNEAQLEKSRLLSDRFSAERPKGSFSTLEIQRTEQGDSAMYLCASSTGYEQYFGPGTRLTVT.

The chain employs TRBV7-9 and TRBJ2-1, with 8 nucleotides matching TRBD2. Germline V gene sequence: CDR1 SEHNR, CDR2 FQNEAQ (reference sequence). V lost 2 bases, J lost 5 bases, and 2 bases stayed unmatched. This CDR3 spans 14 amino acids. CDR3 protein: CASSLSSGNNEQFF. The CDR3, as DNA: TGTGCCAGCAGCTTAAGTAGCGGGAACAATGAGCAGTTCTTC.

The chain carries TRBV6-5 and TRBJ1-1, with unresolved D. Germline V gene sequence: CDR1 MNHEY, CDR2 SVGAGI. The length of the CDR3 is 13 residues. V was clipped by 4 bases and J by 1 base, with 7 bases between them. The CDR3 DNA reads as TGTGCCAGCAGTTGGGATGCGAACACTGAAGCTTTCTTT. This gives the protein CASSWDANTEAFF.

The chain has TRBV25-1 and TRBJ2-1, with D perhaps given as TRBD1 or TRBD2 (5 bases each). The CDR3 contains 13 residues. Trimming took 6 bases from V and 6 from J, leaving 12 bases between them. Germline lookup yields CDR1 MGHDK and CDR2 SYGVNS. The CDR3 sequence: CASRGTFGNEQFF. The CDR3 DNA reads TGTGCCAGCAGGGGGACGTTTGGCAATGAGCAGTTCTTC.

The chain joins TRBV4-1 to TRBJ2-3, with 10 nucleotides matching TRBD2. The CDR3 spans 15 residues. Unmatched junction bases numbered 5, after V lost 6 bases and J lost 2 bases. Germline V CDR1 and CDR2: MGHRA, YSYEKL. CDR3 coding DNA: TGCGCCAGCAGTCCTAGCGGGGGCCTCACAGATACGCAGTATTTT. This codes for CASSPSGGLTDTQYF.

The rearrangement joins TRBV6-1 to TRBJ2-7; 7 bases match TRBD1. The CDR3 sequence is 14 residues long. The germline gives CDR1 MNHNS, CDR2 SASEGT. The trim removed 1 base at V and 5 bases at J, leaving 5 bases unmatched. The CDR3 DNA reads TGTGCCAGCAGTGAAGGCACAGGGGCGGACGAGCAGTACTTC. Protein: CASSEGTGADEQYF.

This sequence joins TRBV29-1 and TRBJ1-4, with 10 bases identical to TRBD1. Looked up from germline, CDR1 is SQVTM and CDR2 is ANQGSEA. Trimming at V came to 7 bases and at J to 6 bases, leaving 11 bases not matched to a gene. CDR3 length: 15 residues. The CDR3 region is CSGLGTGAGDEKLFF. The CDR3 nucleotides read TGCAGCGGGCTGGGGACAGGGGCCGGTGATGAAAAACTGTTTTTT.

The chain joins TRBV25-1 to TRBJ2-7, with 11 bases matching TRBD2. Trimming at V came to 3 bases and at J to 3 bases, leaving 10 bases not matched to a gene. This CDR3 contains 17 residues. Germline V gene sequence: CDR1 MGHDK, CDR2 SYGVNS. In DNA form, the CDR3 reads TGTGCCAGCAGTGATCAAACGACTAGCGGGATTCACTACGAGCAGTACTTC. Translation: CASSDQTTSGIHYEQYF.